A selection of T cell receptor beta chains follows, all from one sample in a study of cytomegalovirus exposure and HLA in healthy donors. Profiled with immunoSEQ multiplex PCR; TCRdb holds only in-frame clones, not every one. In the table there are about 150,000 clones, around 68% of which are singletons. Sequenced material: PBMCs. The receptors come from a young man in good health and CMV-seronegative. Each CDR3 is given without its conserved first and last residue. A D gene is named only where the DNA matches it firmly.

>TRBV6-6|TRBD1
ASSYSDRGSNQPQH
>TRBV5-4|TRBD2
ASSAGLAGGSSTDTQY
>TRBV4-1|TRBD1
ASSPIPGQRANTEAF
>TRBV4-3|TRBD1
ASSQERTGGLSPLH
>TRBV27|-
ASRPRESYNSPLN
>TRBV20-1|-
SYYNYGYT
>TRBV7-9|TRBD1
ASSSRDRPTDTQY
>TRBV5-1|TRBD1
ASSWARAGGLETQY
>TRBV6-5|-
ASSSLTIQERDGYT
>TRBV5-4|-
ASGEQSAKNIQY
>TRBV7-6|-
ASSGGAQESSYNEQF
>TRBV5-6|-
ASSLLSENYGYT
>TRBV5-4|-
ASSSKSPGNNSPLH
>TRBV5-4|TRBD2
ASSSGLAPYGQY
>TRBV28|-
ASSFLGNPSYEQY
>TRBV7-2|TRBD1
ASSPGQHPTNEKLF
>TRBV4-1|TRBD1
ASSPTGNDYGYT
>TRBV4-1|-
ASSQGGTLNTEAF
>TRBV6-1|-
ASSEAGGGFFSYEQY
>TRBV19|-
ASTELQGGNSPLN
>TRBV5-1|TRBD1
ASSFGTGNSDTQY
>TRBV19|TRBD1
ASSSGTGIYEQY
>TRBV28|TRBD1
ASWDRGNPQETQY
>TRBV4-1|-
ASSQFPGDERSYT
>TRBV15|-
ATSRDRAGELF
>TRBV18|-
ASSSQELGYT
>TRBV4-3|-
ASSQESGVSEAF
>TRBV6-1|-
ASTKRGSGEKLF
>TRBV11-3|TRBD1
ASSLGDSTYNEQF
>TRBV4-3|-
ASSPQQGQGAGYT
>TRBV4-2|TRBD1
ASSQEIGGTGGRFQPQH
>TRBV5-1|TRBD1
ASSPGTGIQETQY
>TRBV10-2|TRBD2
ASSSGGGTDTQY
>TRBV9|TRBD1
ASIQDRGTGELF
>TRBV28|TRBD2
ASRSSGGTYEQY
>TRBV13|TRBD1
ATSVDRGADTQY
>TRBV7-2|TRBD2
ASSLSGGSYEQY
>TRBV30|-
AWSSQGRVGPLH
>TRBV15|TRBD1
ATSRGSGTGVGNQPQH
>TRBV7-6|TRBD1
ASSSDSGGRNGYT
>TRBV7-8|TRBD2
ASRGLAYEQY
>TRBV7-2|TRBD2
ASSLGSGGYYEQY